This TCR beta chain was recorded in a study of blood T cells in healthy people across ages. Whole-study findings and limits: While age rose, TCR beta diversity per million T cells dropped in a roughly linear way.

The total RNA that was extracted per sample amounted to at least 5.5 micrograms. Of note for this clonotype: Its matching antigen is unknown.

Primers used in a second PCR of about 7 to 12 cycles were a sample-barcoded 5' primer and a J-beta primer mix. The template-switch adaptor was a 5' adaptor with 12 random nucleotides. It tagged each cDNA molecule. Each single sample gave us at least 3 million CDR3-containing paired-end reads. TCRdb analysed the 5' RACE reads with MiXCR anew, one entry per CDR3 protein. The repertoire holds about 1,000,000 distinct CDR3 sequences, with under 45% as singletons. This CDR3 region has 15 residues. V dropped 1 base and J dropped 10 bases, with 14 bases sitting between them. The chain combines TRBV12-3 or TRBV12-4 with TRBJ1-6, with D perhaps TRBD1 (5 bases). Sequencing was performed on blood. This receptor was obtained from a woman in her fifties or sixties in good health. CDR3 coding DNA: TGTGCCAGCAGTTTAGATGCGGGGCTGGGATCACCCCTCCACTTT. Translating gives CASSLDAGLGSPLHF.